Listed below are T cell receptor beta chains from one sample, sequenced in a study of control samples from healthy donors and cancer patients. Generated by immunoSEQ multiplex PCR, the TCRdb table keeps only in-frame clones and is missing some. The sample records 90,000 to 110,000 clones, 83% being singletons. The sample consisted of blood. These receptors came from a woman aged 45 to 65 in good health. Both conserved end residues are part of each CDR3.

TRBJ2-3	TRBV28	CASSFGSGGADTQYF
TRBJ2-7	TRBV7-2	CASSLALLAGGRVQYF
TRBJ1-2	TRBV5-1	CASSDELLRGYTF
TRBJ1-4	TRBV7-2	CASSLATGSNEKLFF
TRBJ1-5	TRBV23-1	CASSQKAARPFNQPQHF
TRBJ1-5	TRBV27	CASSLSGGYSNQPQHF
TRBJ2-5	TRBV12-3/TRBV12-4	CASRADQETQYF
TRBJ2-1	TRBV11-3	CASSLRDSYNEQFF
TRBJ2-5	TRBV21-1	CASSKTSQETQYF
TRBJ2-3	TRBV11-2	CASSLNPTPGDTQYF
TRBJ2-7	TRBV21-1	CASSSWREASNSYEQYF
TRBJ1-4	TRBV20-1	CSAEEDEKLFF
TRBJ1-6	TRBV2	CASKLDSDNSPLHF
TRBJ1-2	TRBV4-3	CASSQDGQGRYTF
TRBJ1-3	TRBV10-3	CAIRAGSGNTIYF
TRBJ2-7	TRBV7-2	CASSLVPEGAEQYF
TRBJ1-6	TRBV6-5	CASSYEHRLSSPLHF
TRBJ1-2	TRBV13	CASSLGLSDYGYTF
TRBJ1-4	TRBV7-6	CASSFDRGARKLFF
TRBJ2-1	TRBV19	CASSIRLAGEEQFF
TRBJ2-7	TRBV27	CASSPNKGLRSSYEQYF
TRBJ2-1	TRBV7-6	CASSPAEAGRGQFF
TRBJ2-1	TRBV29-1	CSVEGVAGGYNEQFF
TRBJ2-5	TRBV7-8	CASSGSRDGQETQYF
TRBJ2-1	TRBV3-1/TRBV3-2	CASSLFTYNEQFF
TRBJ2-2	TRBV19	CASTQMAGRTGELFF
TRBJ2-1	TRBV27	CASSRLRDRGEYEQFF
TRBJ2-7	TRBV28	CASSLTGALSYEQYF
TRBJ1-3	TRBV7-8	CASSLAWSPPGVAGNTIYF
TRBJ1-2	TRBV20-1	CSASNYYGYTF
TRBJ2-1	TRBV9	CASSVGTRSYNEQFF
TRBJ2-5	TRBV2	CASSEALGRRETQYF
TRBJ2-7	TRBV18	CASSPTVYYEQYF
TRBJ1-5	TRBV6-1	CASSENTDQSQHF
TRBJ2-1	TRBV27	CASSSLAGGDNEQFF
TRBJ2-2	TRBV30	CAWRLGLTNTGELFF
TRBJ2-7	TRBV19	CASASEYEQYF
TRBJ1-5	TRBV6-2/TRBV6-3	CASSYSTGGNQPQHF